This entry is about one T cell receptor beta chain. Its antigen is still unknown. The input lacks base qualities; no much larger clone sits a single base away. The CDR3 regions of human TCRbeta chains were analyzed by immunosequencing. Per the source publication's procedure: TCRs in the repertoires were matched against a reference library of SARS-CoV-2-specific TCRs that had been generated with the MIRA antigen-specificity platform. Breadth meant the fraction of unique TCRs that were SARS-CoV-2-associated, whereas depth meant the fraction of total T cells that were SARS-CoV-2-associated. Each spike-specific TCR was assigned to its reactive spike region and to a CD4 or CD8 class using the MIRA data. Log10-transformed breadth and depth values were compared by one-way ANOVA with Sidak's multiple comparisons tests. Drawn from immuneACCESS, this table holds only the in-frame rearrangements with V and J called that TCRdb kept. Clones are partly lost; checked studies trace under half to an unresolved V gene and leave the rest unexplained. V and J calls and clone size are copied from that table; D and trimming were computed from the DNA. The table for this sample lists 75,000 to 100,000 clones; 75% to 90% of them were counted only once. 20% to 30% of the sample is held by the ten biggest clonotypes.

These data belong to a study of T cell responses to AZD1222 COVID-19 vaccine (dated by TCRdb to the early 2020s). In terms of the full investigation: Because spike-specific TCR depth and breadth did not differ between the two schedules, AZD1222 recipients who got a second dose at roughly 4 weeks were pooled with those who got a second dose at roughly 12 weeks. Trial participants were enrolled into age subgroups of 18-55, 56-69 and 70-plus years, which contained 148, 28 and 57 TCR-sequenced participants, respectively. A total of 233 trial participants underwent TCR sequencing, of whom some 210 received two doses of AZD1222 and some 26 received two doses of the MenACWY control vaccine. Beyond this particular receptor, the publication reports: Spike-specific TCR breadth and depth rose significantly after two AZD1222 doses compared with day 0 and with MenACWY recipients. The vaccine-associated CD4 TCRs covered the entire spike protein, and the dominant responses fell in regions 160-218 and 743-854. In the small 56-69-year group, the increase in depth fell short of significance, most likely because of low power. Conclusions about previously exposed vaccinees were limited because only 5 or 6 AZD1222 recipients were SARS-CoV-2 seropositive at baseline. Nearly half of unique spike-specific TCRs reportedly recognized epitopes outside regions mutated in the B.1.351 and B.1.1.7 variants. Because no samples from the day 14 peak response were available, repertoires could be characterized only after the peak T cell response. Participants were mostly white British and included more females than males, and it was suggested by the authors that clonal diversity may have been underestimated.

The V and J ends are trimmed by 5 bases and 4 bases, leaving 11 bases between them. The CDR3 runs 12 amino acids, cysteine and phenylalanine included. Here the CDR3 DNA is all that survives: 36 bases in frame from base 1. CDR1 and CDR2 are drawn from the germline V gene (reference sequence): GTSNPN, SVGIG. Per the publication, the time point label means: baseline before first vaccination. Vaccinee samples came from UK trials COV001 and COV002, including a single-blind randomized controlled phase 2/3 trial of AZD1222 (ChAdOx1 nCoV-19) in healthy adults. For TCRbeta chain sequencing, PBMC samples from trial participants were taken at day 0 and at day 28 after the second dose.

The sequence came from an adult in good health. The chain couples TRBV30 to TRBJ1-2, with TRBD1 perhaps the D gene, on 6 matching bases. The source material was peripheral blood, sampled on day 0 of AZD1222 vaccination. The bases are TGTGCCTGGCAGCAGGGGACCTATGGCTACACCTTC. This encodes CAWQQGTYGYTF.